A single sample is the source of the 31 T cell receptor beta chains below, sequenced in a study of T cells in Graves' hyperthyroidism and ophthalmopathy. Amplification of TCR beta CDR3 regions used RNA as the template. The HTBI set primed first-round TCR CDR3 RT-PCR. TCRdb reprocessed the multiplex PCR reads via MiXCR and lists one record per CDR3 protein. Of 690,000 or so distinct CDR3 sequences listed, around 20% are singletons. The sequenced sample was blood. All receptors derive from a woman between 50 and 59 years old with Graves' hyperthyroidism that later progressed to Graves' ophthalmopathy.

This clonotype was recorded many times. The genes are TRBV3-1 and TRBJ2-6; D may be TRBD1 (5 bases). The CDR3 is 16 amino acids. The germline gives CDR1 LGHDT, CDR2 YNNKEL (reference sequence). V lost 5 bases and J lost 2, with 13 bases in between. CDR3 region: CASSTRTGAGANVLTF. CDR3 sequence (DNA): TGTGCCAGCAGCACGCGAACAGGTGCTGGGGCCAACGTCCTGACTTTC.

There are a few counts of this clonotype. V usage is TRBV5-4 and J usage is TRBJ1-1, with D tentatively TRBD1 (5 bases). Germline V gives CDR1 SGHNT, CDR2 YYREEE (reference sequence). The V end lost 1 base, the J end lost 8 bases, and 9 bases lay between the germline ends. The CDR3 sequence is 12 residues long. The CDR3 protein is CASSLPAGEAFF. The CDR3 nucleotides read TGTGCCAGCAGCTTGCCGGCAGGGGAAGCTTTCTTT.

The genes are TRBV9 and TRBJ2-3; unclear D gene. The CDR3 extends over 13 amino acids. The ends were cut back, 2 bases at V and 4 bases at J, with 8 bases in the middle. Germline-derived CDR1 and CDR2 are SGDLS and YYNGEE. As DNA, the CDR3 is TGTGCCAGCAGCGTGAGTCCCGCAGATACGCAGTATTTT. This sequence encodes CASSVSPADTQYF.

This sequence joins TRBV5-1 and TRBJ1-1, with 8 bases fitting TRBD1. The CDR3 consists of 14 residues. Unmatched junction bases numbered 9, after V lost 7 bases and J lost 4 bases. The germline V gene encodes CDR1 SGHRS and CDR2 YFSETQ. The CDR3: CASCHRGFGTEAFF. The CDR3 DNA is TGCGCCAGCTGCCACAGGGGGTTTGGCACTGAAGCTTTCTTT.

The chain combines TRBV10-3 with TRBJ1-1; D possibly corresponds to TRBD1 (5 bases). CDR1 and CDR2 from the germline V gene are ENHRY and SYGVKD. The CDR3 runs to 15 residues. The CDR3 sequence is CSTSRGLGENTEAFF. In nucleotides, the CDR3 is TGTTCTACTTCTCGGGGGTTGGGAGAAAACACTGAAGCTTTCTTT.

This clonotype was found a few times. The chain joins TRBV12-3 or TRBV12-4 to TRBJ2-2; D might be TRBD2 (6 bases). The length of the CDR3 is 17 residues. Trimming took 8 bases from V and 1 from J, leaving 20 bases between them. The CDR3 coding sequence is TGTGCCAGCGGGCTTCGGGCTAGCGTAATGAACACCGGGGAGCTGTTTTTT. This gives the protein CASGLRASVMNTGELFF.

This chain links TRBV29-1 with TRBJ2-1; TRBD2 matches 12 bases. The CDR3 is 17 amino acids. CDR1 and CDR2 from the germline V gene are SQVTM and ANQGSEA. Trimming removed 3 bases from V and 5 bases from J; junction bases left unmatched: 11. The CDR3 region is CSVESRLAGGPHNEQFF. The CDR3 DNA sequence: TGCAGCGTTGAGTCACGTCTAGCGGGGGGGCCCCACAATGAGCAGTTCTTC.

The sample holds a few counts of this clonotype. The V and J genes are TRBV7-9 and TRBJ2-1, with TRBD1 matching over 8 bases. The CDR3 is 15 residues long. The germline gives CDR1 SEHNR, CDR2 FQNEAQ (reference sequence). V was clipped by 1 base and J by 7 bases; unmatched bases: 6. The CDR3 sequence: CASSLGPGGQNEQFF. The CDR3 DNA follows: TGTGCCAGCAGCTTAGGGCCAGGGGGCCAGAATGAGCAGTTCTTC.

Here the CDR3 DNA reads TGTGCTACGGGGACAGGGCCTGGAAACACCATATATTTT. This codes for CATGTGPGNTIYF. V is TRBV7-6 and J is TRBJ1-3, with TRBD1 matching 9 bases. Germline V gene lookup returns CDR1 SGHVS and CDR2 FNYEAQ. CDR3 size: 13 residues.

Ten or more counts support this clonotype. The chain uses TRBV7-8 and TRBJ2-2; 9 bases agree with TRBD2. CDR3 length: 15 amino acids. V was clipped by 5 bases and J by 2 bases; unmatched bases: 3. Germline lookup yields CDR1 SGHVS and CDR2 FQNEAQ. The CDR3 here is CASSRLAANTGELFF. The DNA of the CDR3 is TGTGCCAGCAGCCGACTAGCGGCTAACACCGGGGAGCTGTTTTTT.

This clonotype was detected a few times. In DNA, the CDR3 is TGTGCCAGCAGCCCCCGACAGGCGGCTGGGTACGAGCAGTACTTC. Residues: CASSPRQAAGYEQYF. The chain is built from TRBV7-8 and TRBJ2-7, with D possibly being TRBD1 (6 bases). The germline V gene has CDR1 SGHVS and CDR2 FQNEAQ. This CDR3 is built from 15 residues. The V end lost 5 bases, the J end lost 4 bases, and 18 bases lay between the germline ends.

This clonotype was counted at least ten times. The V call is TRBV27, the J call TRBJ1-1; TRBD1 is a possible D gene (5 bases). Germline assignment: CDR1 MNHEY and CDR2 SMNVEV (reference sequence). The CDR3 runs to 13 residues. Trimming stripped 3 bases from V and 11 bases from J, with 16 bases between. CDR3: CASSLGAGTGAFF. The CDR3 DNA sequence: TGTGCCAGCAGTTTGGGAGCGGGGACGGGCGCTTTCTTT.

This clonotype came up once. The gene calls are TRBV9 and TRBJ2-2; D is undetermined. CDR3 length: 16 residues. Germline V lookup: CDR1 SGDLS, CDR2 YYNGEE. V gave up 0 bases and J gave up 7 bases, with 16 bases separating them. The CDR3 spells CASSVGVALPDGELFF. CDR3 nucleotides: TGTGCCAGCAGCGTAGGAGTGGCTCTCCCGGACGGGGAGCTGTTTTTT.

This clonotype was seen a few times. V is TRBV30 and J is TRBJ2-5; 10 nucleotides align to TRBD1. V lost 0 bases to trimming and J lost 0 bases; unmatched junction nucleotides: 4. Germline-derived CDR1 and CDR2 are GTSNPN and SVGIG (reference sequence). This CDR3 has 16 amino acids. As DNA, the CDR3 is TGTGCCTGGAGTGTAGGGACAGGGGCCAACCAAGAGACCCAGTACTTC. It yields the protein CAWSVGTGANQETQYF.

This clonotype was picked up a small number of times. CDR3 sequence (DNA): TGTGCCTGGTGGACAGGGGGCTTGAACGAGCAGTACTTC. Its protein is CAWWTGGLNEQYF. V and J are TRBV30 and TRBJ2-7, with 11 bases fitting TRBD1. This CDR3 contains 13 residues. Trimming at V came to 5 bases and at J to 5 bases, leaving 5 bases not matched to a gene. Germline V gives CDR1 GTSNPN, CDR2 SVGIG (reference sequence).

This clonotype was seen a handful of times. The V gene is TRBV5-1, the J gene TRBJ1-1; 12 nucleotides line up with TRBD1. The trim removed 1 base at V and 0 bases at J, leaving 4 bases unmatched. CDR1 is SGHRS, CDR2 YFSETQ, per germline. The CDR3 length is 17 residues. The CDR3 DNA sequence: TGCGCCAGCAGCTTGACGGGACAGGGGGCAGTGAACACTGAAGCTTTCTTT. Translated, it gives CASSLTGQGAVNTEAFF.

This clonotype was observed a few times. The chain links TRBV7-3 to TRBJ1-2; possibly TRBD1 for D (5 bases). V lost 5 bases and J lost 5, with 12 bases in between. Germline lookup yields CDR1 SGHTA and CDR2 FQGTGA. The CDR3 totals 13 residues. CDR3 sequence reads: CASSAGAAYGYTF. CDR3 nucleotides: TGTGCCAGCAGCGCCGGGGCAGCTTATGGCTACACCTTC.

This clonotype has just a few counts. The rearrangement uses TRBV29-1 and TRBJ2-6; tentatively, D is TRBD1 (5 bases). V was trimmed by 5 bases and J by 4 bases, leaving 9 bases between them. Germline-derived CDR1 and CDR2 are SQVTM and ANQGSEA. The CDR3 is 13 amino acids. The CDR3 is CSVSGLGANVLTF. DNA of the CDR3: TGCAGCGTTTCAGGGTTAGGGGCCAACGTCCTGACTTTC.

The rearrangement links TRBV9 to TRBJ2-1; D is uncertain. The CDR3 extends over 10 amino acids. Between the trimmed V and J ends, which lost 7 bases and 10 bases, there was a span of 9 bases. CDR1 is SGDLS and CDR2 is YYNGEE in the germline V gene. DNA for the CDR3: TGTGCCAGCGTGGGCAAAGAGCAGTTCTTC. Amino acids: CASVGKEQFF.

The V gene is TRBV29-1, the J gene TRBJ1-1; D uncertain. Trimming removed 0 bases at V and 5 bases at J, with 4 bases between. The CDR3 totals 11 residues. Germline V lookup: CDR1 SQVTM, CDR2 ANQGSEA. The CDR3, as DNA: TGCAGCGTTGAAGATAGAACTGAAGCTTTCTTT. This encodes CSVEDRTEAFF.

This clonotype has at least ten counts. This chain links TRBV11-1 with TRBJ2-3; TRBD2 matches 9 bases. V was clipped by 2 bases and J by 2 bases; unmatched bases: 11. The germline V gene encodes CDR1 SGHAT and CDR2 FQDESV (reference sequence). This CDR3 spans 18 amino acids. CDR3 nucleotides: TGTGCCAGCAGCTTATGGGCTAGCGGGGATCCTCCCACAGATACGCAGTATTTT. Translated: CASSLWASGDPPTDTQYF.

This clonotype was seen ten or more times. V usage is TRBV18 and J usage is TRBJ1-6; 8 bases line up with TRBD1. The trim removed 4 bases at V and 10 bases at J, leaving 9 bases unmatched. CDR3 size: 15 residues. Germline lookup yields CDR1 KGHSH and CDR2 LQKENI. CDR3 nucleotide sequence: TGTGCCAGCTCACGGGGTCAGGGGGCGGAATCACCCCTCCACTTT. This sequence encodes CASSRGQGAESPLHF. Filled out from reference TRBV18 and TRBJ1-6, the complete variable domain reads NAGVMQNPRHLVRRRGQEARLRCSPMKGHSHVYWYRQLPEEGLKFMVYLQKENIIDESGMPKERFSAEFPKEGPSILRIQQVVRGDSAAYFCASSRGQGAESPLHFGNGTRLTVT.

This clonotype was counted a few times. This chain connects TRBV12-3 or TRBV12-4 to TRBJ1-1; D not certain. The CDR3 has 13 amino acids. V lost 3 bases to trimming and J lost 4 bases, with 9 bases between them. CDR3 sequence (DNA): TGTGCCAGCAGTTTGGTAAGGTCCACTGAAGCTTTCTTT. It codes for CASSLVRSTEAFF.

This clonotype was seen only a few times. The chain has TRBV15 and TRBJ2-1; D uncertain. The CDR3 length is 13 residues. The V gene's germline CDR1 is LNHNV and CDR2 YYDKDF (reference sequence). The V and J ends lost 9 bases and 9 bases respectively, with 18 bases between them. The CDR3 region is CATSFRSFGEQFF. CDR3 DNA: TGTGCCACAAGTTTTAGGAGTTTTGGTGAGCAGTTCTTC.

The V gene is TRBV7-6, the J gene TRBJ2-3; D may be TRBD1 (5 bases). The CDR3 totals 15 residues. The V gene lost 5 bases and the J gene lost 0 bases, with 12 bases spanning the gap. The V gene's germline CDR1 is SGHVS and CDR2 FNYEAQ. The CDR3 loop is CASSVTETSTDTQYF. The DNA for the CDR3 is TGTGCCAGCAGCGTGACAGAGACTAGCACAGATACGCAGTATTTT.

This clonotype was seen at least ten times. The J gene is TRBJ2-3, the V gene TRBV12-3 or TRBV12-4; 7 bases align to TRBD2. V lost 2 bases and J lost 5; bases outside the gene matches: 7. The length of the CDR3 is 15 residues. The CDR3 DNA is TGTGCCAGCAGTTTAAGGGCTAGCGGATTAGATACGCAGTATTTT. The encoded protein is CASSLRASGLDTQYF.

This clonotype occurred many times. This chain uses TRBV11-3 with TRBJ1-1; D ambiguous. This CDR3 has 13 residues. The V and J ends lost 3 bases and 1 base respectively, with 6 bases between them. Germline V gene data show CDR1 as SGHNT and CDR2 as YENEEA. The CDR3 loop is CASSFSTNTEAFF. CDR3 coding DNA: TGTGCCAGCAGCTTCTCAACGAACACTGAAGCTTTCTTT.

The gene calls are TRBV2 and TRBJ2-5; a weak D match, TRBD1 (5 bases). Trimming stripped 8 bases from V and 5 bases from J, with 18 bases between. The CDR3 consists of 14 residues. The germline V gene encodes CDR1 SNHLY and CDR2 FYNNEI. The CDR3 DNA reads TGTGCCAGCGCCTTTGGGGCCTCAGGGGAGACCCAGTACTTC. The encoded protein is CASAFGASGETQYF. Full variable domain (outside the CDR3, taken from reference TRBV2 and TRBJ2-5): EPEVTQTPSHQVTQMGQEVILRCVPISNHLYFYWYRQILGQKVEFLVSFYNNEISEKSEIFDDQFSVERPDGSNFTLKIRSTKLEDSAMYFCASAFGASGETQYFGPGTRLLVL.

The chain carries TRBV20-1 and TRBJ2-2; 8 bases fit TRBD1. The CDR3 loop spans 15 amino acids. Losses at the gene ends were 6 bases for V and 0 bases for J; bases not matched to a gene: 6. The germline V gene encodes CDR1 DFQATT and CDR2 SNEGSKA (reference sequence). CDR3 sequence (DNA): TGCAGTGCGGGAAGGACAGGGTCGAACACCGGGGAGCTGTTTTTT. It specifies CSAGRTGSNTGELFF.

The gene calls are TRBV27 and TRBJ2-3; TRBD2 aligns across 16 bases. J lost 10 bases, V lost 5 bases, and 9 bases had no gene match. This CDR3 has 16 residues. CDR1 is MNHEY, CDR2 SMNVEV, per germline (reference sequence). The CDR3 nucleotides are TGTGCCAGCAGTCCCCTGGGACTAGCGGGGGGGCCTCCGCAGTATTTT. Translated: CASSPLGLAGGPPQYF.

This clonotype was seen more than once but under ten times. V and J are TRBV30 and TRBJ1-4; 7 bases fit TRBD1. Germline V gene data show CDR1 as GTSNPN and CDR2 as SVGIG (reference sequence). The CDR3 is made up of 12 amino acids. The trim removed 4 bases at V and 8 bases at J, leaving 4 bases unmatched. CDR3 amino acids: CAWTPGGEKLFF. CDR3 nucleotide sequence: TGTGCCTGGACCCCAGGGGGAGAAAAACTGTTTTTT.